The 23 T cell receptor beta chains reported below all come from one sample, sequenced in a study of cytomegalovirus exposure and HLA in healthy donors. Researchers ran the PCR with 60 Vbeta and 13 Jbeta primers. Assay: immunoSEQ multiplex PCR; the TCRdb copy retains only in-frame clones and omits some. The table lists around 90,000 clones, 60% to 65% of them singletons. The sequencing sample was made of PBMCs. Receptors originate from a human donor in good health.

The chain has TRBV9 and TRBJ2-7; the match to TRBD2 covers 10 bases. The CDR3 is 14 residues long. In germline, CDR1 is SGDLS, CDR2 YYNGEE. V was pared by 4 bases and J by 7 bases, with 8 bases of the junction left unmatched. CDR3 DNA: TGTGCCAGCAGCCCAAGCGGGGGGGCAGAGGAGCAGTACTTC. This sequence encodes CASSPSGGAEEQYF.

The V call is TRBV5-5, the J call TRBJ1-1; D not certain. CDR3 length equals 13 residues. V was pared by 2 bases and J by 0 bases, with 5 bases between. Germline assignment: CDR1 SGHKS and CDR2 YYEKEE (reference sequence). The CDR3 spells CASSFEVNTEAFF. CDR3 nucleotide sequence: TGTGCCAGCAGCTTTGAGGTGAACACTGAAGCTTTCTTT.

V gene TRBV4-2 combines with J gene TRBJ2-3; D is perhaps TRBD2 (5 bases). This CDR3 region has 16 residues. Looked up from germline, CDR1 is LGHNA and CDR2 is YNFKEQ. V was pared by 4 bases and J by 0 bases, with 14 bases between. Here the CDR3 DNA reads TGTGCCAGCAGCCCCAGATCTGAGGGTAGCACAGATACGCAGTATTTT. Its protein is CASSPRSEGSTDTQYF.

The chain joins TRBV5-1 to TRBJ2-7, with a possible D match to TRBD1 (5 bases). Germline V gene sequence: CDR1 SGHRS, CDR2 YFSETQ. Deletions cut 0 bases from V and 6 bases from J, with 16 bases between. The CDR3 has 15 amino acids. The CDR3 protein is CASSLEGVAYSEQYF. CDR3 in DNA: TGCGCCAGCAGCTTGGAAGGGGTGGCCTACAGCGAGCAGTACTTC.

The chain couples TRBV11-3 to TRBJ2-1, with 11 bases lining up with TRBD2. J lost 6 bases, V lost 0 bases, and 10 bases had no gene match. Germline CDR1 reads SGHNT; CDR2 reads YENEEA. There are 18 residues in the CDR3. CDR3 protein: CASSLDSPISGGVNEQFF. The DNA for the CDR3 is TGTGCCAGCAGCTTAGATAGTCCCATTAGCGGGGGGGTCAATGAGCAGTTCTTC.

This sequence joins TRBV5-6 and TRBJ1-1, with D hard to call. Trimming removed 4 bases from V and 5 bases from J, with 15 bases in between. The CDR3 length is 14 residues. Germline V gene data show CDR1 as SGHDT and CDR2 as YYEEEE. CDR3: CASSDLGGGTEAFF. The CDR3 DNA reads as TGTGCCAGCAGCGATTTAGGAGGAGGGACTGAAGCTTTCTTT.

This sequence joins TRBV2 and TRBJ2-2; no clear D. V lost 4 bases to trimming and J lost 2 bases, with 11 bases between them. CDR1 is SNHLY, CDR2 FYNNEI, per germline. The CDR3 sequence is 15 residues long. CDR3 amino acids: CASSGYDSNTGELFF. DNA of the CDR3: TGTGCCAGCAGTGGGTACGACTCCAACACCGGGGAGCTGTTTTTT. Using reference TRBV2 and TRBJ2-2 for the parts outside the CDR3, the full variable domain is EPEVTQTPSHQVTQMGQEVILRCVPISNHLYFYWYRQILGQKVEFLVSFYNNEISEKSEIFDDQFSVERPDGSNFTLKIRSTKLEDSAMYFCASSGYDSNTGELFFGEGSRLTVL.

The V and J genes are TRBV6-6 and TRBJ1-4, with TRBD1 matching over 7 bases. V was clipped by 6 bases and J by 8 bases; unmatched bases: 9. The CDR3 covers 14 residues. CDR1 is MNHNY, CDR2 SVGAGI, per germline (reference sequence). The CDR3 DNA sequence: TGTGCCAGCAGATATACAGGGGATTGGGAAAAACTGTTTTTT. It specifies CASRYTGDWEKLFF.

The chain carries TRBV5-1 and TRBJ2-3; TRBD2 is a possible D gene (5 bases). The CDR3 covers 17 residues. Per the germline V gene, CDR1 is SGHRS and CDR2 is YFSETQ. Trimming stripped 0 bases from V and 0 bases from J, with 14 bases between. CDR3 loop: CASSLATRPPSTDTQYF. CDR3 sequence (DNA): TGCGCCAGCAGCTTGGCTACTAGACCTCCTAGCACAGATACGCAGTATTTT.

Only one count was recorded for this clone. The V and J genes are TRBV5-4 and TRBJ2-1, with a weak D call TRBD1 (5 bases). Germline V gives CDR1 SGHNT, CDR2 YYREEE (reference sequence). There are 15 residues in the CDR3. Trimming took 7 bases from V and 3 from J, leaving 17 bases between them. Here the CDR3 reads CASRPRQGNYNEQFF. CDR3 coding DNA: TGTGCCAGCCGCCCAAGGCAGGGCAACTACAATGAGCAGTTCTTC.

This clone occurred once. The V call is TRBV7-2, the J call TRBJ2-7; 11 bases align to TRBD1. The CDR3 is made up of 16 amino acids. Per germline, CDR1 SGHTA and CDR2 FQGNSA. With V trimmed by 5 bases and J by 4 bases, 10 bases remained unmatched. This CDR3 is CASSPFSGQGAYEQYF. The DNA of the CDR3 is TGTGCCAGCAGCCCATTTTCCGGACAGGGGGCGTACGAGCAGTACTTC. The full variable domain, its missing parts supplied by reference TRBV7-2 and TRBJ2-7, is GAGVSQSPSNKVTEKGKDVELRCDPISGHTALYWYRQSLGQGLEFLIYFQGNSAPDKSGLPSDRFSAERTGGSVSTLTIQRTQQEDSAVYLCASSPFSGQGAYEQYFGPGTRLTVT.

Only a few counts were recorded for this clone. The genes are TRBV5-1 and TRBJ2-3; TRBD2 agrees at 9 bases. Germline CDR1 SGHRS, CDR2 YFSETQ. Losses at the gene ends were 4 bases for V and 3 bases for J; bases not matched to a gene: 6. This CDR3 spans 15 amino acids. DNA of the CDR3: TGCGCCAGCAGCCTTAGCGGGGGCCCAACAGATACGCAGTATTTT. Its translation: CASSLSGGPTDTQYF.

This sequence joins TRBV6-5 and TRBJ2-7; 9 bases fit TRBD2. Trimming cost V 5 bases and J 1 base; bases outside gene matches: 6. CDR3 size: 15 residues. Germline V lookup: CDR1 MNHEY, CDR2 SVGAGI. The CDR3 DNA reads as TGTGCCAGCAGTGCCTCTAGCGGGGTATCCTACGAGCAGTACTTC. Protein sequence: CASSASSGVSYEQYF.

The V and J genes are TRBV18 and TRBJ1-2; D gene uncertain. Germline V gene data show CDR1 as KGHSH and CDR2 as LQKENI. The CDR3 totals 13 residues. Trimming pared 3 bases from V and 2 bases from J, leaving 7 bases between. The CDR3 sequence: CASSPQSNYGYTF. In nucleotides, the CDR3 is TGTGCCAGCTCACCGCAGTCCAACTATGGCTACACCTTC.

This clone was seen once. The V gene is TRBV5-5, the J gene TRBJ2-3; D is uncertain. Germline-derived CDR1 and CDR2 are SGHKS and YYEKEE (reference sequence). The CDR3 is made up of 14 amino acids. V lost 1 base and J 6 bases, leaving 12 bases between the germline ends. CDR3 region: CASSLIPVQDTQYF. In DNA, the CDR3 is TGTGCCAGCAGCTTGATTCCAGTCCAGGATACGCAGTATTTT.

The chain uses TRBV5-4 and TRBJ1-1; TRBD1 might be the D (5 bases). Trimming shortened V by 0 bases and J by 5 bases, and 14 bases separated the two germline ends. The CDR3 loop spans 15 amino acids. Looked up from germline, CDR1 is SGHNT and CDR2 is YYREEE (reference sequence). The CDR3 coding sequence is TGTGCCAGCAGCTTGGCGGCAGGGAGGGGAACTGAAGCTTTCTTT. Encoded protein: CASSLAAGRGTEAFF.

The V and J genes are TRBV6-4 and TRBJ1-1; 8 bases fit TRBD1. Trimming at V came to 7 bases and at J to 7 bases, leaving 11 bases not matched to a gene. The CDR3 contains 14 residues. Germline-derived CDR1 and CDR2 are MRHNA and SNTAGT. The chain's CDR3 is CASKGTQGAGEAFF. CDR3 bases: TGTGCCAGCAAGGGAACCCAGGGGGCAGGTGAAGCTTTCTTT.

CDR3 residues: CASSLDRGYPYEQYF. The CDR3 coding sequence is TGCGCCAGCAGCCTAGACAGGGGTTACCCCTACGAGCAGTACTTC. V is TRBV5-1 and J is TRBJ2-7; 8 bases are shared with TRBD1. This CDR3 has 15 residues. The V gene's germline CDR1 is SGHRS and CDR2 YFSETQ. Trimming removed 4 bases from V and 2 bases from J; junction bases left unmatched: 8.

This clone was seen more than once but under ten times. V usage is TRBV29-1 and J usage is TRBJ1-2, with TRBD1 matching 8 bases. Trimming removed 1 base from V and 2 bases from J; junction bases left unmatched: 12. The germline gives CDR1 SQVTM, CDR2 ANQGSEA. This CDR3 contains 17 residues. The CDR3 protein is CSVEGTGNQYFNYGYTF. As DNA, the CDR3 is TGCAGCGTTGAAGGGACAGGGAACCAATATTTCAACTATGGCTACACCTTC.

The rearrangement joins TRBV11-3 to TRBJ2-1; perhaps TRBD1 as D (5 bases). The CDR3 is made up of 13 amino acids. CDR1 SGHNT and CDR2 YENEEA come from the germline V gene. CDR3 bases: TGTGCTACAAGACAGCCGCTCTACAATGAGCAGTTCTTC. It codes for CATRQPLYNEQFF.

This chain joins TRBV18 and TRBJ2-3; no clear D gene. The V end was cut by 3 bases, the J end by 6 bases, with 13 bases between. The CDR3 is 14 residues long. Germline V gene sequence: CDR1 KGHSH, CDR2 LQKENI. The CDR3 DNA is TGTGCCAGCTCACCGACCACTAACGTGGATACGCAGTATTTT. Its translation is CASSPTTNVDTQYF.

The rearrangement links TRBV7-3 to TRBJ2-7; unclear D gene. Germline lookup yields CDR1 SGHTA and CDR2 FQGTGA. This CDR3 has 14 residues. V shed 2 bases and J shed 1 base, with 9 bases lying between them. DNA of the CDR3: TGTGCCAGCAGCTTAGGGCCAAGGTCCTACGAGCAGTACTTC. Translated: CASSLGPRSYEQYF.

This chain links TRBV4-1 with TRBJ1-6; D possibly corresponds to TRBD1 (6 bases). In germline, CDR1 is MGHRA, CDR2 YSYEKL. The CDR3 consists of 16 residues. V lost 4 bases to trimming and J lost 7 bases, with 17 bases between them. The CDR3 here is CASSPWDTSGNSPLHF. CDR3 DNA sequence: TGCGCCAGCAGCCCCTGGGACACTTCGGGGAATTCACCCCTCCACTTT.